Listed here are 11 T cell receptor beta chains from one sample, sequenced in a study of T cell repertoires in cytomegalovirus infection (dated by TCRdb to the late 2010s). The listed sequencing device is Illumina HiSeq 1500. TCRdb reprocessing: public reads trimmed at Q25 with fastp, clones called with MiXCR, in-frame beta chains kept. Every CDR3 protein is listed once, alongside the most common genes and DNA of its rows. A total of 150,000 to 160,000 distinct CDR3 sequences appear in this sample, about 20% of them only once. Of the sample, approximately 11% falls within the top ten clones. The sequencing input was PBMCs. The receptors shown here come from a human donor in good health (CMV status not recorded). Some clones in this sample may be carry-over from other donors' samples.

This clonotype was seen ten or more times. The chain employs TRBV7-2 and TRBJ1-2; unclear D gene. The length of the CDR3 is 12 residues. V lost 0 bases, J lost 5 bases, and 4 bases lay in between. CDR1 and CDR2 (germline): SGHTA, FQGNSA. The CDR3 region is CASSLAGYGYTF. As DNA, the CDR3 is TGTGCCAGCAGCTTAGCTGGGTATGGCTACACCTTC.

This clonotype has a handful of counts. This chain links TRBV7-3 with TRBJ2-1, with TRBD2 matching 9 bases. Germline trimming cut 3 bases from V and 7 bases from J; bases unmatched to any gene: 1. The CDR3 contains 13 residues. Per the germline V gene, CDR1 is SGHTA and CDR2 is FQGTGA. CDR3 bases: TGTGCCAGCAGCTTCAGCGGGGGGAATGAGCAGTTCTTC. Protein product: CASSFSGGNEQFF.

This clonotype was counted ten times or more. The rearrangement uses TRBV7-8 and TRBJ2-2; no clear D gene. In germline, CDR1 is SGHVS, CDR2 FQNEAQ. The CDR3 consists of 16 residues. Trimming took 4 bases from V and 3 from J, leaving 15 bases between them. In DNA, the CDR3 is TGTGCCAGCAGCTCCCGCCCCCACGCGGACACCGGGGAGCTGTTTTTT. Translating it yields CASSSRPHADTGELFF.

Many counts were recorded for this clonotype. The rearrangement joins TRBV7-6 to TRBJ2-3; 9 nucleotides align to TRBD1. With V trimmed by 5 bases and J by 1 base, 10 bases remained unmatched. This CDR3 region has 17 residues. Germline V gene lookup returns CDR1 SGHVS and CDR2 FNYEAQ. The CDR3 here is CASSTWTGVRGTDTQYF. The CDR3 coding sequence is TGTGCCAGCAGCACGTGGACAGGGGTTCGAGGCACAGATACGCAGTATTTT.

The chain carries TRBV9 and TRBJ2-4, with D maybe TRBD1 (6 bases). CDR3 length equals 14 residues. The germline V gene has CDR1 SGDLS and CDR2 YYNGEE. The ends were cut back, 7 bases at V and 8 bases at J, with 19 bases in the middle. Written as DNA, the CDR3 is TGTGCCAGCGGTGAAGAAGGGGGTATTGACATTCAGTACTTC. Translating it yields CASGEEGGIDIQYF.

This chain links TRBV7-6 with TRBJ2-7; 7 bases match TRBD1. This CDR3 contains 15 residues. Germline assignment: CDR1 SGHVS and CDR2 FNYEAQ. V was pared by 6 bases and J by 0 bases, with 8 bases of the junction left unmatched. The CDR3: CASSPGQVLSYEQYF. In DNA form, the CDR3 reads TGTGCCAGCAGTCCCGGACAGGTTCTCTCCTACGAGCAGTACTTC. The whole variable domain, remainder taken from reference TRBV7-6 and TRBJ2-7, is GAGVSQSPRYKVTKRGQDVALRCDPISGHVSLYWYRQALGQGPEFLTYFNYEAQQDKSGLPNDRFSAERPEGSISTLTIQRTEQRDSAMYRCASSPGQVLSYEQYFGPGTRLTVT.

At least ten counts were recorded for this clonotype. V gene TRBV7-6 combines with J gene TRBJ2-7, with D unresolved. The CDR3 contains 14 residues. The V end was cut by 5 bases, the J end by 0 bases, with 11 bases between. Germline V gene data show CDR1 as SGHVS and CDR2 as FNYEAQ. The CDR3 here is CASSIVQSSYEQYF. CDR3 DNA sequence: TGTGCCAGCAGCATAGTACAGAGCTCCTACGAGCAGTACTTC.

This clonotype turned up a few times. This chain joins TRBV12-3 or TRBV12-4 and TRBJ1-5; unclear D gene. V gave up 3 bases and J gave up 6 bases, with 9 bases separating them. CDR3 size: 13 residues. The CDR3 region has the DNA TGTGCCAGCAGTTTGAAGGAAGGTCAGCCCCAGCATTTT. This translates into CASSLKEGQPQHF.

The gene calls are TRBV20-1 and TRBJ2-5, with TRBD1 identical over 9 bases. Germline V CDR1 and CDR2: DFQATT, SNEGSKA (reference sequence). Trimming at V came to 6 bases and at J to 2 bases, leaving 7 bases not matched to a gene. This CDR3 comprises 14 residues. CDR3 DNA: TGCAGTGCCCTGGGACAGGGAAATCAAGAGACCCAGTACTTC. Protein product: CSALGQGNQETQYF.

This clonotype was recorded many times. The chain is built from TRBV7-2 and TRBJ2-1; D uncertain. Per the germline V gene, CDR1 is SGHTA and CDR2 is FQGNSA. The CDR3 covers 11 residues. The germline V and J ends were trimmed by 2 bases and 6 bases, with 2 bases remaining between them. The DNA of the CDR3 is TGTGCCAGCAGCTTAACCAATGAGCAGTTCTTC. Amino acids: CASSLTNEQFF.

This clonotype is a singleton in its sample. The V gene is TRBV5-1, the J gene TRBJ1-6, with a tentative D call TRBD1 (5 bases). Germline lookup yields CDR1 SGHRS and CDR2 YFSETQ. This CDR3 region has 14 residues. V dropped 1 base and J dropped 10 bases, with 12 bases sitting between them. CDR3 nucleotides: TGCGCCAGCAGCTTGAGGCAGGGAGAATCACCCCTCCACTTT. It specifies CASSLRQGESPLHF.